This entry is about one T cell receptor beta chain. This record belongs to a study of blood T cells in healthy people across ages. The CDR3 is 17 residues long. Germline-derived CDR1 and CDR2 are SGHRS and YFSETQ. The ends were cut back, 4 bases at V and 1 base at J, with 20 bases in the middle. The authors ran a second PCR of about 6 to 11 cycles using a sample-barcoded 5' primer and a J-beta primer mix. Each CDR3 protein is one row after TCRdb ran MiXCR on the 5' RACE reads. The profile shows about 1.6 million distinct CDR3 sequences, about 35% of them singletons. Sequencing used blood. The chain links TRBV5-1 to TRBJ1-1; D is perhaps TRBD1 (6 bases). The sequence was obtained from a woman aged 25-40 years in good health. The CDR3 region has the DNA TGCGCCAGCAGCCCGGGTCCAGCAGGAGGGGGGAACACTGAAGCTTTCTTT. It codes for CASSPGPAGGGNTEAFF.